This TCR beta chain is drawn from a study of T cells in Graves' hyperthyroidism and ophthalmopathy. This clonotype was found many times. The CDR3 regions of TCR beta were amplified from RNA transcripts. The HTBI primer set drove a first-round RT-PCR of the TCR CDR3. MiXCR was run by TCRdb on the multiplex PCR reads, yielding one entry per CDR3 protein. The table lists about 620,000 distinct CDR3 sequences, 15% to 20% of them singletons. Source material for PBMCs was around 10 ml fresh peripheral blood. The sequenced sample consisted of blood. The sequence derives from a woman aged 30 to 39 with Graves' hyperthyroidism.

The CDR3 here is CASSPGTGWTGELFF. For the CDR3, the DNA is TGTGCCAGCAGCCCCGGGACAGGGTGGACCGGGGAGCTGTTTTTT. This chain links TRBV3-1 with TRBJ2-2; 9 bases are a match to TRBD1. The CDR3 length is 15 residues. Germline trimming cut 4 bases from V and 5 bases from J; bases unmatched to any gene: 5. Germline loops: CDR1 LGHDT, CDR2 YNNKEL (reference sequence).